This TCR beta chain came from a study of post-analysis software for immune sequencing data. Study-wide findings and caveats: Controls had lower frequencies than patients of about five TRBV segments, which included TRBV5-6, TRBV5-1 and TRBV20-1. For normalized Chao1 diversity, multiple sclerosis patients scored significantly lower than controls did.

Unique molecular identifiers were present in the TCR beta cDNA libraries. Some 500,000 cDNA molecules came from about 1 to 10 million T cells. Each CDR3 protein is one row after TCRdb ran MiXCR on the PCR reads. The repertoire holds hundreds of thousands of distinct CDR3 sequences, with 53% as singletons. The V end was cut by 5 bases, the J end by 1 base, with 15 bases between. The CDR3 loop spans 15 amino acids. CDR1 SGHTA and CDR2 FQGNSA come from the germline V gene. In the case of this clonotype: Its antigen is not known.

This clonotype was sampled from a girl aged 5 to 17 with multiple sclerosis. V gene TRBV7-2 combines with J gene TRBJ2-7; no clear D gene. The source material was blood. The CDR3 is CASSQPDQLSYEQYF. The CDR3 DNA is TGTGCCAGCAGCCAACCAGACCAGTTATCCTACGAGCAGTACTTC. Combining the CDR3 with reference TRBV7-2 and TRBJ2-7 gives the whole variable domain GAGVSQSPSNKVTEKGKDVELRCDPISGHTALYWYRQSLGQGLEFLIYFQGNSAPDKSGLPSDRFSAERTGGSVSTLTIQRTQQEDSAVYLCASSQPDQLSYEQYFGPGTRLTVT.